Described below is a single T cell receptor beta chain sequence and its context. Other DNA sequences in this sample translate to the same CDR3. V trimming: 2 bases; J trimming: 0 bases; junction bases outside the gene matches: 1. Germline values: CDR1 MNHNY, CDR2 SVGAGI (reference sequence). There are 14 residues in the CDR3. Measured with immunoSEQ multiplex PCR; TCRdb has only the in-frame clones, and not every one. Of 2.3 million or so clones in the sample, approximately 93% were seen once. The data derive from a study of shared clonotypes between healthy human individuals. Whole-study context: For every donor, three CD4 naive, three CD4 memory, two CD8 naive and one CD8 memory plates were used.

The receptor was isolated from a young man in good health. Some clones in this sample may be carry-over from other donors' samples. This chain uses TRBV6-6 with TRBJ2-7; TRBD1 agrees at 7 bases. Sequencing input: naive CD4+ T cells from PBMCs. Subset denoted: CD45RA+ positively selected. The CDR3 DNA reads TGTGCCAGCAGTTACCGGGACAGCTCCTACGAGCAGTACTTC. This codes for CASSYRDSSYEQYF.